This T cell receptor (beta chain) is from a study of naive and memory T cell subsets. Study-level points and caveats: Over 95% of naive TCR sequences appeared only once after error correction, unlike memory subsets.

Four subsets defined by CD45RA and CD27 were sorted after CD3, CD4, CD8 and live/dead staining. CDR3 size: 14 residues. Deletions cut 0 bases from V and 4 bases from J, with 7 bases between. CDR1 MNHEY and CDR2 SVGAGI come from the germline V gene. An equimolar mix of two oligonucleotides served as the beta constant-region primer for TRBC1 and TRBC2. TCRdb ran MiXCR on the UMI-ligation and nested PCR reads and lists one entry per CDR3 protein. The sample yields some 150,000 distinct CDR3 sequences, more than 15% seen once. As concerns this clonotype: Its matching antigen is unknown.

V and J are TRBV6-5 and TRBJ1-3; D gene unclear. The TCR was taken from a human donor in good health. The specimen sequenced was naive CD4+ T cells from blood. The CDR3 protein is CASSYSVSGNTIYF. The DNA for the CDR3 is TGTGCCAGCAGTTACTCTGTCTCAGGAAACACCATATATTTT.